This passage covers 3 T cell receptor beta chains from one sample sequenced in a study of blood T cell repertoires in COVID-19. Data came from immunoSEQ multiplex PCR; TCRdb stores just in-frame clones and leaves some out. The data hold about 120,000 clones, with over 75% observed a single time. Sequenced input: peripheral blood. The receptors here all came from a man aged 55 to 70 with active or convalescent COVID-19.

This sequence joins TRBV28 and TRBJ1-4, with a possible D match to TRBD1 (5 bases). V lost 3 bases and J 5 bases, leaving 16 bases between the germline ends. The CDR3 length is 16 residues. Germline values: CDR1 MDHEN, CDR2 SYDVKM. The CDR3 DNA is TGTGCCAGCAGTTTCCTGGGGGAGGGAATAAATGAAAAACTGTTTTTT. This codes for CASSFLGEGINEKLFF.

This rearrangement joins TRBV10-3 to TRBJ1-2; 9 positions match TRBD1. This CDR3 region has 14 residues. Germline trimming cut 6 bases from V and 4 bases from J; bases unmatched to any gene: 6. Germline CDR1 ENHRY, CDR2 SYGVKD. CDR3 nucleotide sequence: TGTGCCATCAGGGCCGGGACAGGGATCTATGGCTACACCTTC. Residues: CAIRAGTGIYGYTF.

The rearrangement uses TRBV30 and TRBJ2-7; weak D call: TRBD1 (6 bases). Germline loops: CDR1 GTSNPN, CDR2 SVGIG (reference sequence). This CDR3 is 15 amino acids long. Trimming stripped 0 bases from V and 5 bases from J, with 17 bases between. CDR3 amino acids: CAWSVRPDSIHEQYF. CDR3 sequence (DNA): TGTGCCTGGAGTGTACGACCGGACAGCATCCACGAGCAGTACTTC.